Given below is one T cell receptor beta chain in context. What it recognizes is unknown. The record originates from a study of shared clonotypes between healthy human individuals. Regarding the study as a whole: How much donors shared clonotypes was expected to be affected by sequencing depth. It was only blood that was sampled, and tissue repertoires likely differ. Rarefaction showed sorted-subset sequencing was incomplete despite large depth.

The table came from immunoSEQ multiplex PCR; TCRdb's copy has only in-frame clones and leaves some out. The sample consists of a few million clones, just over 90% of them appearing once. Negatively enriched CD4+ T cells were divided by CD45RA into naive and memory. Sequenced sample: naive CD4+ T cells sorted from blood. This sample's subset: CD45RA+ positively selected. The TCR comes from a young man in good health.

As DNA, the CDR3 is TGTGCCAGTAGTAGCCGGGGACTGGCGGTCACTGAAGCTTTCTTT. Translation gives CASSSRGLAVTEAFF. The chain couples TRBV19 to TRBJ1-1; maybe TRBD1 (5 bases). The length of the CDR3 is 15 residues. V shed 4 bases and J shed 4 bases, with 16 bases lying between them. Looked up from germline, CDR1 is LNHDA and CDR2 is SQIVND (reference sequence).